This entry is about one T cell receptor beta chain. Its antigen is not identified. This entry comes from a study of T cells expressing NK-cell markers. General study points: The HCMV specificity of the expanded NKG2C+ T cell clones stayed unresolved.

CDR1 and CDR2 (germline): SQVTM, ANQGSEA. The length of the CDR3 is 12 residues. Following a re-call of the 5' RACE reads, TCRdb has one entry per CDR3 protein and lacks DNA. Its table records about 410,000 distinct CDR3 sequences. The chain joins TRBV29-1 to TRBJ1-5; TCRdb's D call of TRBD1 is untestable without DNA. The clonotype comes from a woman aged 50 to 60 in good health. The sequenced sample consisted of blood T cells: a sorted CD56 or NKG2C T cell subset, CD4+ or CD8+ T cells, or bulk PBMC T cells (not recorded which). The CDR3: CSVGQDLGPQHF. The complete variable domain, with remaining parts taken from reference TRBV29-1 and TRBJ1-5, reads SAVISQKPSRDICQRGTSLTIQCQVDSQVTMMFWYRQQPGQSLTLIATANQGSEATYESGFVIDKFPISRPNLTFSTLTVSNMSPEDSSIYLCSVGQDLGPQHFGDGTRLSIL.